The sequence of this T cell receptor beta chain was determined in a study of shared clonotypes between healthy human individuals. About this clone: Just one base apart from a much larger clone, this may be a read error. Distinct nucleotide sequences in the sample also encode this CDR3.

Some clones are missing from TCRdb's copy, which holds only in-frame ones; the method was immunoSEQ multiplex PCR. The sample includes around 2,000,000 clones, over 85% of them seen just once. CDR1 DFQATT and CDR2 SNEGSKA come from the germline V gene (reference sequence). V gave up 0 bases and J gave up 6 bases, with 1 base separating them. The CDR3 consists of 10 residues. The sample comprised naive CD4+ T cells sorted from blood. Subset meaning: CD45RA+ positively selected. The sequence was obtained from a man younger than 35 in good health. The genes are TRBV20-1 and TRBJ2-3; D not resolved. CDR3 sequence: CSARDDTQYF. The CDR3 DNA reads TGCAGTGCTAGAGATGATACGCAGTATTTT.